This T cell receptor beta chain stems from a study of cytomegalovirus exposure and HLA in healthy donors. Overall study findings and caveats: There were some public TCRs occurring in many donors, but most TCR sequences were rare. Owing to their indistinguishability, certain V segments, notably TRBV6-2 and TRBV6-3, were excluded. Trimming of TCR beta V- and J-genes showed a link, identified in a later analysis, to a missense DCLRE1C variant. CMV antigen specificity of a few CMV-associated chains was confirmed in vitro.

There are 16 residues in the CDR3. The junction had 10 bases not matched to a gene; V was cut back by 2 bases and J by 6 bases. Per the germline V gene, CDR1 is MNHNY and CDR2 is SVGAGI (reference sequence). The PCR made use of 60 Vbeta and 13 Jbeta primers. TCRdb keeps only in-frame clones here, not all; method: immunoSEQ multiplex PCR. The sample shows around 150,000 clones, roughly 71% of them seen only once. In its sample, this clone was seen a few times. Its antigen remains unknown. The receptor was derived from a woman aged 45-65 years in good health and CMV-seropositive. V and J are TRBV6-6 and TRBJ1-1, with 9 nucleotides matching TRBD1. Sequencing was performed on PBMCs. CDR3 sequence: CASSYTQQGAGPEAFF. CDR3 nucleotides: TGTGCCAGCAGTTACACCCAACAGGGGGCTGGACCTGAAGCTTTCTTT.